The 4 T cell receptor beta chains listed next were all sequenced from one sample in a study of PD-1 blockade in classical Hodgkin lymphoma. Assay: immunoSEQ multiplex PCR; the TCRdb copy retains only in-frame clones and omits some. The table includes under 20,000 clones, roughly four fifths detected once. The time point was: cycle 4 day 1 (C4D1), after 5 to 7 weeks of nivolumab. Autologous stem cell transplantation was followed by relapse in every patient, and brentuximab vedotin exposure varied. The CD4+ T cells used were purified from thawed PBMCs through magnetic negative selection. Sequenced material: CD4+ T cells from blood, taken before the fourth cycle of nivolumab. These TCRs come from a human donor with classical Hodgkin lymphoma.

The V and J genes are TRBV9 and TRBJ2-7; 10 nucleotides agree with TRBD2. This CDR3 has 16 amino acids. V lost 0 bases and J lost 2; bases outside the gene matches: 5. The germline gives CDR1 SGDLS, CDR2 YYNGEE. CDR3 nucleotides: TGTGCCAGCAGCGTAGGTTCTAGCGGGGGTACCTACGAGCAGTACTTC. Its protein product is CASSVGSSGGTYEQYF.

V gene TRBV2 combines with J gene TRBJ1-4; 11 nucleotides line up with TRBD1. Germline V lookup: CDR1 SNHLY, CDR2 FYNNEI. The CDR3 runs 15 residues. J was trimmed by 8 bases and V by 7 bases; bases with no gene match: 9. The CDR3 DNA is TGTGCCAGCAACAGCCGGACAGGGGGCTTAGAAAAACTGTTTTTT. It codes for CASNSRTGGLEKLFF. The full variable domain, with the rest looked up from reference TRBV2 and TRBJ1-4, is EPEVTQTPSHQVTQMGQEVILRCVPISNHLYFYWYRQILGQKVEFLVSFYNNEISEKSEIFDDQFSVERPDGSNFTLKIRSTKLEDSAMYFCASNSRTGGLEKLFFGSGTQLSVL.

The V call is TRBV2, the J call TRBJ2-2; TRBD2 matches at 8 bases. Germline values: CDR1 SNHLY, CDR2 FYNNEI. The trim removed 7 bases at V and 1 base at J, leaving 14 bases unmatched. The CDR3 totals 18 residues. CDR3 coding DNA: TGTGCCAGCAAGATGAGCGGGAGTGGCGTTGGGAACACCGGGGAGCTGTTTTTT. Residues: CASKMSGSGVGNTGELFF.

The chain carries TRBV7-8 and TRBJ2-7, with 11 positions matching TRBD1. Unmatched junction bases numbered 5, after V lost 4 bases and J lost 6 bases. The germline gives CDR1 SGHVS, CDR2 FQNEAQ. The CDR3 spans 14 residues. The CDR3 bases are TGTGCCAGCAGCTGGGGACAGGGGGGGCGCGAGCAGTACGTC. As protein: CASSWGQGGREQYV.